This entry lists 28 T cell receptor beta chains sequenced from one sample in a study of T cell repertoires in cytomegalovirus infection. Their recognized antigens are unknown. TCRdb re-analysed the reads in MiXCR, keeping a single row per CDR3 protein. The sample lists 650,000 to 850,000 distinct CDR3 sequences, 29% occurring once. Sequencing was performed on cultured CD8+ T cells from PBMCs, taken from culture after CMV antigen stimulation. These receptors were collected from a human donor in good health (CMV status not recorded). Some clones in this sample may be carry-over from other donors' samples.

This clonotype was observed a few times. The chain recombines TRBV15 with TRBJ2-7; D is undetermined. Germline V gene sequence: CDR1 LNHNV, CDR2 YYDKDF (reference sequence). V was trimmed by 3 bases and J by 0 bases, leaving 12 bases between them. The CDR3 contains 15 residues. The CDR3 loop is CATSSGRASSYEQYV. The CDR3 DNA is TGTGCCACCAGCAGCGGCCGGGCTAGCTCCTACGAGCAGTACGTC.

Here the CDR3 reads CASSPLSRTGNTEAFF. CDR3 coding DNA: TGTGCCAGCAGTCCGCTTAGTAGGACAGGGAACACTGAAGCTTTCTTT. J is TRBJ1-1 and V is TRBV27; 7 bases are a match to TRBD1. The CDR3 has 16 residues. V lost 5 bases and J lost 1; bases outside the gene matches: 10. Germline assignment: CDR1 MNHEY and CDR2 SMNVEV (reference sequence).

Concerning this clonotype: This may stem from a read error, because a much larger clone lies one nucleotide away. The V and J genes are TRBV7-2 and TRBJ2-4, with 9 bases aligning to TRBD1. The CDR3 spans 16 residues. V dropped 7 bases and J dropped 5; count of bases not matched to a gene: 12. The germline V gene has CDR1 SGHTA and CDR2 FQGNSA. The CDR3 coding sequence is TGTGCCAGCAACTCATATCCGGGACAGGGAGAAAACATTCAGTACTTC. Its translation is CASNSYPGQGENIQYF.

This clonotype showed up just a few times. CDR3 region: CASSLSVSGGNEQYF. The CDR3 region has the DNA TGTGCCAGCAGTTTATCCGTCAGCGGAGGGAACGAGCAGTACTTC. The chain joins TRBV27 to TRBJ2-7; tentative D call: TRBD2 (6 bases). The CDR3 loop spans 15 amino acids. CDR1 MNHEY and CDR2 SMNVEV come from the germline V gene (reference sequence). Trimming took off 0 bases at V and 5 bases at J, with 14 bases between the two ends.

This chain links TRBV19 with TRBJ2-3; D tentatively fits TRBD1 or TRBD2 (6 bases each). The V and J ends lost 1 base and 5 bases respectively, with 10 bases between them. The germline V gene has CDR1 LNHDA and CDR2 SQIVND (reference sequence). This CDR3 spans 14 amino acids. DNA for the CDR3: TGTGCCAGTAGTATAGCCGGGGGCGGAGATACGCAGTATTTT. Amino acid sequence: CASSIAGGGDTQYF.

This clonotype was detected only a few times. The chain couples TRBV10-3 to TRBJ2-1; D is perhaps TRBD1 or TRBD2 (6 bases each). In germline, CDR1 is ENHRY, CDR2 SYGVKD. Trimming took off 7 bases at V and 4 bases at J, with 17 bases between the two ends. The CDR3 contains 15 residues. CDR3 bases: TGTGCCATCACCAAAGGAGGGGGACGATACAATGAGCAGTTCTTC. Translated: CAITKGGGRYNEQFF.

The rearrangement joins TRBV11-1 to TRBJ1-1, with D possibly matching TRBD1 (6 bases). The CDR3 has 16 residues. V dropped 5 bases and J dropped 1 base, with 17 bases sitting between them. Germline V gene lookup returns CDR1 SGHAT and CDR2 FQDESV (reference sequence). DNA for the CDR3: TGTGCCAGCAGCCCAATCATACAGGGTCCGAACACTGAAGCTTTCTTT. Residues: CASSPIIQGPNTEAFF.

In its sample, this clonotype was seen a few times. CDR3 amino acids: CASKLSGAGNEQFF. DNA of the CDR3: TGTGCCAGCAAACTTAGCGGGGCGGGTAATGAGCAGTTCTTC. The J gene is TRBJ2-1, the V gene TRBV6-5, with 8 bases that match TRBD2. CDR3 length: 14 residues. V lost 7 bases and J lost 7; bases outside the gene matches: 9. CDR1 is MNHEY and CDR2 is SVGAGI in the germline V gene.

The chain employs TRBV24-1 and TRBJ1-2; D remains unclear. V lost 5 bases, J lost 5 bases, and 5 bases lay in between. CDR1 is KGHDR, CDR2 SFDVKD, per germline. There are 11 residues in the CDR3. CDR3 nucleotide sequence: TGTGCCACCAGTGCGGGGTATGGCTACACCTTC. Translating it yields CATSAGYGYTF.

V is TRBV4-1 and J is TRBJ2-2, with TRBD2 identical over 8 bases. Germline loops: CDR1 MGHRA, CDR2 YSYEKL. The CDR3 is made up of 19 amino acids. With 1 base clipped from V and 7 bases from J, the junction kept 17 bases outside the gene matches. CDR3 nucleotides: TGCGCCAGCAGCCAAGGTGCTAACCTGCGGGGGGCGCAAGGCGGGGAGCTGTTTTTT. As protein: CASSQGANLRGAQGGELFF.

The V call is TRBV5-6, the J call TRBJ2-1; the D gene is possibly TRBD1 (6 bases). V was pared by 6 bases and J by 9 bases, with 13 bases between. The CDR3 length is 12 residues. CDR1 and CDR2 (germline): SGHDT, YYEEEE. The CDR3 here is CASTSGHAEQFF. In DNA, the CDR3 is TGTGCCAGCACCTCGGGACACGCTGAGCAGTTCTTC.

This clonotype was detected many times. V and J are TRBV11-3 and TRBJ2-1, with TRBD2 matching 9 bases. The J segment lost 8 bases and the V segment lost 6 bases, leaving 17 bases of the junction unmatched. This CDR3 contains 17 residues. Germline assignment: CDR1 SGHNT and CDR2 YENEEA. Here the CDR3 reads CASRDSSGADNEDEQFF. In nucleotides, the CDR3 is TGTGCCAGCAGGGATTCTAGCGGGGCGGATAACGAAGATGAGCAGTTCTTC. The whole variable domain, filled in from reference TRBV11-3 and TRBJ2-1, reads EAGVVQSPRYKIIEKKQPVAFWCNPISGHNTLYWYLQNLGQGPELLIRYENEEAVDDSQLPKDRFSAERLKGVDSTLKIQPAELGDSAVYLCASRDSSGADNEDEQFFGPGTRLTVL.

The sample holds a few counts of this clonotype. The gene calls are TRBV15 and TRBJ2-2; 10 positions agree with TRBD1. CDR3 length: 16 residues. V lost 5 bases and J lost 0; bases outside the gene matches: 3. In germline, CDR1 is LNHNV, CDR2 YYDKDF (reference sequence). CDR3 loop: CATSGGTGANTGELFF. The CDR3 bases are TGTGCCACCAGCGGGGGGACAGGGGCGAACACCGGGGAGCTGTTTTTT.

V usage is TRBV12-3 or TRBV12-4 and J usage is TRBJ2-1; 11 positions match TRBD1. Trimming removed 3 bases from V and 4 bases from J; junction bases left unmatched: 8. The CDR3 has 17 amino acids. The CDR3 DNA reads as TGTGCCAGCAGTTTGGTGGACAGGGGGCCCTTATACAATGAGCAGTTCTTC. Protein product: CASSLVDRGPLYNEQFF.

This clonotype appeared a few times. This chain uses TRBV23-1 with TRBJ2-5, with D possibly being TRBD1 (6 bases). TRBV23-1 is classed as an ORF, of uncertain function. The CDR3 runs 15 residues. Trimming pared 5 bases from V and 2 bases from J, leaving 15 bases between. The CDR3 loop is CASSGGQSTQETQYF. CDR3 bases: TGCGCCAGCAGTGGCGGACAGAGCACTCAAGAGACCCAGTACTTC.

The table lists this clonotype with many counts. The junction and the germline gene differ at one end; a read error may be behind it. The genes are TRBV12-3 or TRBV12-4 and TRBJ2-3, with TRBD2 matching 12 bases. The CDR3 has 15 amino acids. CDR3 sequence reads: CASISSGGATNTQYF. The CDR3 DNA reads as TGTGCCAGCATTTCTAGCGGGGGGGCCACAAATACGCAGTATTTT.

CDR3 DNA sequence: TGTGCCAGCAGCGGGGGACTAGCGGGGACTAGGAGGCAGTTCTTC. Translation: CASSGGLAGTRRQFF. The J gene is TRBJ2-1, the V gene TRBV27; TRBD2 aligns across 13 bases. Germline CDR1 and CDR2: MNHEY and SMNVEV (reference sequence). The CDR3 has 15 residues. V shed 6 bases, J shed 12 bases, and the junction held 11 bases outside the gene matches.

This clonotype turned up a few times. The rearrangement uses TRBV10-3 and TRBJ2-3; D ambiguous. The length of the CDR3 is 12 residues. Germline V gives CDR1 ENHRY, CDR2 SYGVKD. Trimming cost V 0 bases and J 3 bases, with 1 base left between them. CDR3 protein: CAISESTDTQYF. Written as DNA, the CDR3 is TGTGCCATCAGTGAGTCGACAGATACGCAGTATTTT.

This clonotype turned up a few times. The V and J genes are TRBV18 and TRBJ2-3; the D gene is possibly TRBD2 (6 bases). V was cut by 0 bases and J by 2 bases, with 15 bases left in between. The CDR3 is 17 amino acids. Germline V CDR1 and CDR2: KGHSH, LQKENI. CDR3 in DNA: TGTGCCAGCTCACCACCGGTGCTCCTAGCGTCCACAGATACGCAGTATTTT. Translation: CASSPPVLLASTDTQYF.

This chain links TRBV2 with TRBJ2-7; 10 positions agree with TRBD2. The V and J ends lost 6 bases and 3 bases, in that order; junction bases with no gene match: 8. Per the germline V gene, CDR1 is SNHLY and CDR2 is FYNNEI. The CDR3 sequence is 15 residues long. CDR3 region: CASRQRGGPNYEQYV. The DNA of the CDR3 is TGTGCCAGCAGGCAGCGGGGGGGTCCTAACTACGAGCAGTACGTC.

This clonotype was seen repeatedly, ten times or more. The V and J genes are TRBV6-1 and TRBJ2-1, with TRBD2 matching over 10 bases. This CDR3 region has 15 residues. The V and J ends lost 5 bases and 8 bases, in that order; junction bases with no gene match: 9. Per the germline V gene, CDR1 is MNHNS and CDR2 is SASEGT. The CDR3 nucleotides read TGTGCCAGCAGTTATCAGCGGGGGGGCCTGGATGAGCAGTTCTTC. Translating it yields CASSYQRGGLDEQFF.

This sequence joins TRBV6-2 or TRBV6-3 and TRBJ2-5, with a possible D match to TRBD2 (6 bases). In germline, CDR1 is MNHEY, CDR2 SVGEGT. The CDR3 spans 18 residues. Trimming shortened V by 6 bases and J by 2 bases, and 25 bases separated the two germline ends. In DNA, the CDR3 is TGTGCCAGCAGCGACGGACCCCCTTGGGGAGGCTCGCAAGAGACCCAGTACTTC. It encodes CASSDGPPWGGSQETQYF.

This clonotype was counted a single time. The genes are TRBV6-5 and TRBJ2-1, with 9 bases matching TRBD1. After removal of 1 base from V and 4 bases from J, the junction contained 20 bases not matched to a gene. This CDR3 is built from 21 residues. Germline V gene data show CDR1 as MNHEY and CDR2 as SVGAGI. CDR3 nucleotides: TGTGCCAGCAGTTACTTTCCGCTTCGGACAGGGGCACGAGAAAGGTACAATGAGCAGTTCTTC. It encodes CASSYFPLRTGARERYNEQFF.

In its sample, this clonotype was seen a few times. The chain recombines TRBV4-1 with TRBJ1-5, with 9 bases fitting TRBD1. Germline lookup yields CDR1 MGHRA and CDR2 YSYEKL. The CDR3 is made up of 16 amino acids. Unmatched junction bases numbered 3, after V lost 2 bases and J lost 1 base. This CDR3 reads CASSQTGGRSNQPQHF. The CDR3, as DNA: TGCGCCAGCAGCCAAACAGGGGGCCGGAGCAATCAGCCCCAGCATTTT.

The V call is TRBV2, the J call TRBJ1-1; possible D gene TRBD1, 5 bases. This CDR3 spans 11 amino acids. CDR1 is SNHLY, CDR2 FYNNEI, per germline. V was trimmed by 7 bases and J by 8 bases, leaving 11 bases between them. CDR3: CASKGRQEAFF. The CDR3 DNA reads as TGTGCCAGCAAGGGGAGGCAGGAAGCTTTCTTT.

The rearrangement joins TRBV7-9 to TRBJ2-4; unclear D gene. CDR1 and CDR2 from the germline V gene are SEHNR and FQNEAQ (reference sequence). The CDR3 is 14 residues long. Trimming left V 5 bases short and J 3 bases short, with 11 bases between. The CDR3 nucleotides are TGTGCCAGCAGCCAACAAGACGGCAAAAACATTCAGTACTTC. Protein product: CASSQQDGKNIQYF. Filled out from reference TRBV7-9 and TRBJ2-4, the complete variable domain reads DTGVSQNPRHKITKRGQNVTFRCDPISEHNRLYWYRQTLGQGPEFLTYFQNEAQLEKSRLLSDRFSAERPKGSFSTLEIQRTEQGDSAMYLCASSQQDGKNIQYFGAGTRLSVL.

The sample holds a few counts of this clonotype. Here the CDR3 reads CASSLRPGQAVGGYTF. CDR3 DNA sequence: TGTGCCAGCAGTTTAAGACCCGGACAGGCCGTTGGGGGCTACACCTTC. This chain joins TRBV12-3 or TRBV12-4 and TRBJ1-2; 7 bases match TRBD1. The CDR3 sequence is 16 residues long. V trimming: 2 bases; J trimming: 8 bases; junction bases outside the gene matches: 14.

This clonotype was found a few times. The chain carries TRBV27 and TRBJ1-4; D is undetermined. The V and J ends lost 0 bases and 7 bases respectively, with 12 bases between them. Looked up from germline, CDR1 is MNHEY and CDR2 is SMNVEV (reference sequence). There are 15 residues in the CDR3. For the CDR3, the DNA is TGTGCCAGCAGTTTATCAGGAGGGATGGGTGAAAAACTGTTTTTT. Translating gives CASSLSGGMGEKLFF.